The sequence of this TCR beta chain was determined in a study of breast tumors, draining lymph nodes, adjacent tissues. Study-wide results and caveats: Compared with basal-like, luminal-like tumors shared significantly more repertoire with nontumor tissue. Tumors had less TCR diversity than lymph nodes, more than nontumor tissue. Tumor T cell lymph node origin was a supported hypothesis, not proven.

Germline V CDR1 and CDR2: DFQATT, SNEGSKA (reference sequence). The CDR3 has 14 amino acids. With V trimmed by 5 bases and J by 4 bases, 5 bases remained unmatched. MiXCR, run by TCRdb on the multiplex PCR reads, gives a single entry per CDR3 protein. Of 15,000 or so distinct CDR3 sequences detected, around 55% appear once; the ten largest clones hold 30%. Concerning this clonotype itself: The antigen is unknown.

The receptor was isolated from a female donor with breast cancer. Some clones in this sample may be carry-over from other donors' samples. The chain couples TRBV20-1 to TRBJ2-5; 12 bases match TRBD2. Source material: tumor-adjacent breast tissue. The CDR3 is CSAFLAGGPETQYF. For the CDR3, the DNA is TGCAGTGCTTTTCTAGCGGGGGGGCCAGAGACCCAGTACTTC.